This T cell receptor (beta chain) was captured in a study of read filtering for tumor transcriptome and immune sequencing. Overall study: Eight or nine patients were R-ISS I, approximately 15 were R-ISS II, roughly 7 were R-ISS III. Per sample, TCR-region reads ranged about 3.5 to 11 million by IR-seq, 85 to 1273 by RNA-seq. Study-level results: In IR-seq, single-read clonotypes were around 85% of clonotypes but 3.5% to 4% of reads. Compared with RNA-seq, IR-seq gave much higher clonotype depth and reliability.

With respect to this clonotype: Its antigen remains unidentified. This may stem from a read error, because a much larger clone lies one nucleotide away.

This CDR3 region has 14 residues. Molecular barcoded adaptors covering alpha/delta and beta/gamma chains were used on approximately 400 ng RNA. Via MiXCR, TCRdb re-called the reads, giving one row per CDR3 protein. Found here are around 130,000 distinct CDR3 sequences, about 12% of them singletons; the top ten hold 7% to 9%. Source material: a population of CD138-negative cells sorted from bone marrow. The V and J genes are TRBV12-3 or TRBV12-4 and TRBJ1-1, with no clear D. The receptor was derived from a donor at least 40 years old with multiple myeloma. The DNA for the CDR3 is TGTGCCAACAGTTACTCCGTCCGGGGCACTGAAGCTTTCTTT. Its translation: CANSYSVRGTEAFF.